This T cell receptor (beta chain) was found in a study of T cells in Graves' hyperthyroidism and ophthalmopathy. The CDR3 regions of TCR beta were amplified from RNA transcripts. The TCR CDR3 was amplified in a first-round RT-PCR using the HTBI primer set. Using its own MiXCR run on the multiplex PCR reads, TCRdb lists one record per CDR3 protein. Of 600,000 to 900,000 distinct CDR3 sequences in the sample, 16% were seen once. CDR3 length equals 15 residues. Germline loops: CDR1 SGHTA, CDR2 FQGTGA. Trimming shortened V by 5 bases and J by 7 bases, and 17 bases separated the two germline ends. Lactation, pregnancy, other autoimmune disease or uncontrolled infection excluded patients.

Sequenced: blood. The chain combines TRBV7-3 with TRBJ2-2; D is perhaps TRBD1 or TRBD2 (7 bases each). The clonotype comes from a man aged 18 to 35 with Graves' hyperthyroidism. The DNA for the CDR3 is TGTGCCAGCAGCCTCCCAGGGGGGGTAGGCGGGGAGCTGTTTTTT. This encodes CASSLPGGVGGELFF.